The 25 T cell receptor beta chains below come from one sample, sequenced in a study of control samples from healthy donors and cancer patients. Sequenced by immunoSEQ multiplex PCR; TCRdb stores in-frame clones only, minus some. The sample yields 130,000 or so clones, around 87% seen once. The sequencing sample was made of blood. These receptors all come from a man aged 55 to 69 in good health.

The rearrangement links TRBV21-1 to TRBJ1-2. TRBV21-1 is given as a pseudogene. This CDR3 is built from 14 residues. CDR3 protein: CASSKEDGDYGYTF. CDR3 DNA: TGTGCCAGCAGCAAAGAGGACGGGGACTATGGCTACACCTTC.

The chain employs TRBV28 and TRBJ1-4; 7 positions match TRBD1. CDR1 MDHEN and CDR2 SYDVKM come from the germline V gene. Trimming at V came to 4 bases and at J to 0 bases, leaving 2 bases not matched to a gene. This CDR3 comprises 15 residues. CDR3 protein: CASSSTGATNEKLFF. The CDR3 DNA sequence: TGTGCCAGCAGTTCAACAGGGGCAACTAATGAAAAACTGTTTTTT.

This clone came up once. This chain links TRBV5-6 with TRBJ2-7, with 9 bases matching TRBD2. The V gene's germline CDR1 is SGHDT and CDR2 YYEEEE. V lost 6 bases to trimming and J lost 4 bases; unmatched junction nucleotides: 20. The CDR3 loop spans 18 amino acids. The CDR3 DNA sequence: TGTGCCAGCACGCGGGCGCGGCTGATACGCGGGGGGGAATACGAGCAGTACTTC. Amino acid sequence: CASTRARLIRGGEYEQYF.

V and J are TRBV6-5 and TRBJ1-6, with D possibly matching TRBD1 (6 bases). Germline V gene data show CDR1 as MNHEY and CDR2 as SVGAGI. The CDR3 loop spans 13 amino acids. The V and J ends lost 6 bases and 7 bases respectively, with 10 bases between them. The CDR3 loop is CASREGTNSPLHF. CDR3 bases: TGTGCCAGCAGGGAGGGGACAAATTCACCCCTCCACTTT.

The chain carries TRBV5-1 and TRBJ1-1, with D maybe TRBD1 (6 bases). The germline CDR1 and CDR2 sequences are SGHRS and YFSETQ. This CDR3 has 14 amino acids. V was shortened by 4 bases and J by 5 bases, with 15 bases between the two germline ends. The CDR3 bases are TGCGCCAGCAGCCATTCACAGGGTAGTACTGAAGCTTTCTTT. It specifies CASSHSQGSTEAFF.

The chain combines TRBV5-4 with TRBJ1-1, with 10 bases lining up with TRBD1. V shed 10 bases, J shed 1 base, and the junction held 4 bases outside the gene matches. There are 13 residues in the CDR3. Germline CDR1 reads SGHNT; CDR2 reads YYREEE (reference sequence). The CDR3 spells CAGGQGWNTEAFF. CDR3 sequence (DNA): TGTGCCGGGGGACAGGGGTGGAACACTGAAGCTTTCTTT.

The chain employs TRBV7-9 and TRBJ2-3, with D possibly being TRBD1 (6 bases). V was trimmed by 1 base and J by 4 bases, leaving 15 bases between them. The CDR3 is 16 residues long. Looked up from germline, CDR1 is SEHNR and CDR2 is FQNEAQ (reference sequence). The CDR3 protein is CASSLERGTMPDTQYF. CDR3 nucleotides: TGTGCCAGCAGCTTAGAGAGGGGGACGATGCCAGATACGCAGTATTTT.

The gene calls are TRBV5-8 and TRBJ1-2; TRBD1 matches at 8 bases. Trimming removed 4 bases from V and 6 bases from J; junction bases left unmatched: 5. The CDR3 contains 13 residues. The germline CDR1 and CDR2 sequences are SGHTS and YDEGEE. The CDR3 is CASSTRTGNGYTF. The DNA of the CDR3 is TGTGCCAGCAGCACACGGACAGGGAATGGCTACACCTTC. The complete variable domain, with remaining parts taken from reference TRBV5-8 and TRBJ1-2, reads EAGVTQSPTHLIKTRGQQATLRCSPISGHTSVYWYQQALGLGLQFLLWYDEGEERNRGNFPPRFSGRQFPNYSSELNVNALELEDSALYLCASSTRTGNGYTFGSGTRLTVV.

The rearrangement joins TRBV5-6 to TRBJ1-2; D unresolved. V lost 1 base, J lost 2 bases, and 9 bases lay in between. The CDR3 spans 14 residues. CDR1 SGHDT and CDR2 YYEEEE come from the germline V gene. The CDR3 loop is CASSLLTVNYGYTF. The CDR3 bases are TGTGCCAGCAGCTTGCTGACGGTCAACTATGGCTACACCTTC.

J is TRBJ2-3 and V is TRBV2, with no clear D. The CDR3 has 11 amino acids. V was cut by 7 bases and J by 2 bases, with 4 bases left in between. Germline V gives CDR1 SNHLY, CDR2 FYNNEI. This CDR3 is CASTITDTQYF. CDR3 coding DNA: TGTGCCAGCACTATCACAGATACGCAGTATTTT.

V gene TRBV11-2 combines with J gene TRBJ2-7, with 7 bases fitting TRBD1. The CDR3 runs to 14 residues. CDR1 is SGHAT and CDR2 is FQNNGV in the germline V gene. Trimming cost V 0 bases and J 3 bases; bases outside gene matches: 2. CDR3 bases: TGTGCCAGCAGCTTAGATACAGGGGTCTACGAGCAGTACTTC. Translated: CASSLDTGVYEQYF.

The chain carries TRBV3-1 (or the pseudogene TRBV3-2) and TRBJ1-3, with 7 bases that match TRBD1. V was pared by 5 bases and J by 3 bases, with 10 bases of the junction left unmatched. This CDR3 has 16 residues. The germline V gene encodes CDR1 LGHDT and CDR2 YNNKEL (reference sequence). CDR3 sequence: CASSSTGNLVGNTIYF. The DNA for the CDR3 is TGTGCCAGCAGCTCGACAGGGAATTTAGTTGGAAACACCATATATTTT.

This sequence joins TRBV28 and TRBJ2-2; 9 bases match TRBD2. Per the germline V gene, CDR1 is MDHEN and CDR2 is SYDVKM. V lost 4 bases to trimming and J lost 4 bases; unmatched junction nucleotides: 16. CDR3 length: 19 amino acids. CDR3 protein: CASSSTWLAGGQGTGELFF. CDR3 DNA: TGTGCCAGCAGTTCCACCTGGTTGGCGGGGGGGCAGGGCACCGGGGAGCTGTTTTTT.

The gene calls are TRBV3-1 (or the pseudogene TRBV3-2) and TRBJ2-5, with D perhaps TRBD2 (6 bases). CDR1 LGHDT and CDR2 YNNKEL come from the germline V gene (reference sequence). V was clipped by 0 bases and J by 2 bases, with 25 bases between them. This CDR3 is built from 20 residues. The CDR3 region has the DNA TGTGCCAGCAGCCAAGACGCGGATCGACTAGTACAGACGCAACAAGAGACCCAGTACTTC. Amino acids: CASSQDADRLVQTQQETQYF.

This clone turned up a few times. The rearrangement uses TRBV11-2 and TRBJ2-3; weak D call: TRBD2 (5 bases). Germline V gives CDR1 SGHAT, CDR2 FQNNGV. V gave up 6 bases and J gave up 4 bases, with 23 bases separating them. The CDR3 spans 17 residues. The CDR3 is CASRYPRTAAVADTQYF. The DNA for the CDR3 is TGTGCCAGCAGATACCCCAGGACTGCGGCGGTGGCAGATACGCAGTATTTT.

CDR3 sequence: CASSLAIGELFF. CDR3 nucleotides: TGTGCCAGCAGTTTAGCTATCGGGGAGCTGTTTTTT. This chain uses TRBV28 with TRBJ2-2; D remains ambiguous. CDR1 and CDR2 from the germline V gene are MDHEN and SYDVKM. The CDR3 extends over 12 amino acids. The V gene lost 2 bases and the J gene lost 7 bases, with 5 bases spanning the gap.

The rearrangement joins TRBV5-1 to TRBJ2-7, with TRBD2 as a possible D gene (6 bases). Germline V gene sequence: CDR1 SGHRS, CDR2 YFSETQ. The ends were cut back, 6 bases at V and 1 base at J, with 14 bases in the middle. The CDR3 runs 14 residues. CDR3: CASTLDGGSYEQYF. CDR3 nucleotide sequence: TGCGCCAGCACCCTCGACGGGGGTTCCTACGAGCAGTACTTC.

The gene calls are TRBV30 and TRBJ2-7; TRBD1 aligns across 10 bases. The germline V gene encodes CDR1 GTSNPN and CDR2 SVGIG (reference sequence). The CDR3 consists of 15 residues. J lost 1 base, V lost 2 bases, and 5 bases had no gene match. The CDR3 coding sequence is TGTGCCTGGAGTTACGGACAGGGGGTTTCCTACGAGCAGTACTTC. Its protein is CAWSYGQGVSYEQYF.

This chain links TRBV5-8 with TRBJ1-4; D not resolved. Germline V gives CDR1 SGHTS, CDR2 YDEGEE. V lost 4 bases and J 13 bases, leaving 14 bases between the germline ends. The CDR3 has 12 amino acids. CDR3 nucleotide sequence: TGTGCCAGCAGCCCCGCGGGCTTTAGACTGTTTTTT. It specifies CASSPAGFRLFF.

The chain joins TRBV2 to TRBJ2-5, with a weak D call TRBD1 (5 bases). V was cut by 4 bases and J by 8 bases, with 11 bases left in between. CDR3 length equals 12 residues. From germline, CDR1 is SNHLY and CDR2 FYNNEI. CDR3 region: CASSGARGTQYF. The CDR3 DNA sequence: TGTGCCAGCAGTGGTGCAAGGGGTACCCAGTACTTC.

This CDR3 reads CASSSQTVNEQFF. The CDR3, as DNA: TGTGCCAGCAGCTCTCAGACCGTGAACGAGCAGTTCTTC. This chain connects TRBV11-2 to TRBJ2-1; D is uncertain. This CDR3 comprises 13 residues. V dropped 4 bases and J dropped 10 bases, with 14 bases sitting between them. Germline assignment: CDR1 SGHAT and CDR2 FQNNGV.

The table lists this clone with a count of one. The rearrangement links TRBV19 to TRBJ1-2; D remains unclear. Trimming removed 3 bases from V and 4 bases from J, with 6 bases in between. Germline V gene data show CDR1 as LNHDA and CDR2 as SQIVND (reference sequence). This CDR3 is built from 12 residues. The CDR3 bases are TGTGCCAGTAGTATGCGGGGCTATGGCTACACCTTC. Encoded protein: CASSMRGYGYTF.

This clone was counted a single time. The gene calls are TRBV4-3 and TRBJ2-3; the D is unclear. Germline V CDR1 and CDR2: LGHNA, YSLEER. CDR3 size: 18 residues. Deletions cut 3 bases from V and 0 bases from J, with 19 bases between. This CDR3 reads CASSHTNPSWGSTDTQYF. CDR3 bases: TGCGCCAGCAGCCACACGAACCCTTCTTGGGGTAGCACAGATACGCAGTATTTT.

The genes are TRBV6-5 and TRBJ1-1, with 7 bases fitting TRBD1. The CDR3 is 12 amino acids. Germline V gene lookup returns CDR1 MNHEY and CDR2 SVGAGI. V gave up 8 bases and J gave up 9 bases; unmatched junction bases: 9. CDR3 DNA sequence: TGTGCCAGCCTTACAGGGGCACCTAAAGCTTTCTTT. This translates into CASLTGAPKAFF.

V gene TRBV28 combines with J gene TRBJ1-2, with 7 positions matching TRBD1. In germline, CDR1 is MDHEN, CDR2 SYDVKM. This CDR3 spans 14 amino acids. V was clipped by 6 bases and J by 2 bases; unmatched bases: 6. Written as DNA, the CDR3 is TGTGCCAGCAGCATGGGCAGGGGGAACTATGGCTACACCTTC. This translates into CASSMGRGNYGYTF.